The clone carrying this T cell receptor (beta chain) was picked up a small number of times. Its antigen is as yet unknown. This sample was included in a study of T cell clonotyping in hematopoietic cell transplantation. Points from the study as a whole: Recipient TCR diversity dropped after transplant; expanded clonotypes rose from day 30 to 180. Graft donor and pretransplant recipient Inverse Simpson Index values predicted broader posttransplant TCR diversity. No sorting was done, leaving CD4 and CD8 contributions mixed.

The germline V gene encodes CDR1 SGHVS and CDR2 FNYEAQ. The CDR3 sequence is 15 residues long. V gave up 5 bases and J gave up 3 bases, with 13 bases separating them. Using immunoSEQ multiplex PCR, the repertoire was profiled, and TCRdb retains in-frame clones only, with some absent. The table records 9,900 or so clones, approximately 80% of them present only once. The chain links TRBV7-6 to TRBJ1-4; possibly TRBD1 for D (5 bases). The sequenced sample was PBMCs, obtained 30 days after allogeneic stem cell transplant. The sequence was obtained from a female patient aged 35-55 years who had an allogeneic stem cell transplant from a related donor, so T cells may come from the graft donor. Some clones in this sample may be carry-over from other donors' samples. The CDR3 nucleotides are TGTGCCAGCAGCCGAGGGGAAAGTCCTAATGAAAAACTGTTTTTT. Encoded protein: CASSRGESPNEKLFF.